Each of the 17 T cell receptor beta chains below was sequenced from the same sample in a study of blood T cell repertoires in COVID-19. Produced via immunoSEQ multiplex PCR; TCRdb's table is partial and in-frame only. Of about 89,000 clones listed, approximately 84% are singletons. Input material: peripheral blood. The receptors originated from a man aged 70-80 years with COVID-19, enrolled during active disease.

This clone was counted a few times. This CDR3 is CASSTRLAGASETQYF. For the CDR3, the DNA is TGTGCCAGCAGCACTAGACTAGCGGGGGCCTCAGAGACCCAGTACTTC. The V gene is TRBV13, the J gene TRBJ2-5; 12 bases line up with TRBD2. The CDR3 is 16 residues long. Unmatched junction bases numbered 8, after V lost 5 bases and J lost 4 bases. Germline V gene sequence: CDR1 PRHDT, CDR2 FYEKMQ (reference sequence).

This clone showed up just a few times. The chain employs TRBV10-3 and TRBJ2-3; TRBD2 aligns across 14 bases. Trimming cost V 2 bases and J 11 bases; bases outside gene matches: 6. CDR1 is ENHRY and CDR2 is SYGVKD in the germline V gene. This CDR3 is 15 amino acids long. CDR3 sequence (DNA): TGTGCCATCAGTGAGCCGGGACTAGCGGGAGTGGGGCAGTATTTT. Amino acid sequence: CAISEPGLAGVGQYF.

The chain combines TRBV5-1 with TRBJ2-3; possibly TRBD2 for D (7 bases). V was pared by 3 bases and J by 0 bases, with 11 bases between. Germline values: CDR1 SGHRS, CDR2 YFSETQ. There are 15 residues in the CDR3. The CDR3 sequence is CASSYRGASTDTQYF. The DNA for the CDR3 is TGCGCCAGCAGCTACCGGGGGGCTAGCACAGATACGCAGTATTTT.

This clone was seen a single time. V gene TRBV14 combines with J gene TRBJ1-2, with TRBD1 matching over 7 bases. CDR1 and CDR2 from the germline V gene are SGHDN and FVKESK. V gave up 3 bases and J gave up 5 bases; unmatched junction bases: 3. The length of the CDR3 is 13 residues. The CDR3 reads CASSQDRTYGYTF. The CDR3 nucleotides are TGTGCCAGCAGCCAGGACAGGACATATGGCTACACCTTC.

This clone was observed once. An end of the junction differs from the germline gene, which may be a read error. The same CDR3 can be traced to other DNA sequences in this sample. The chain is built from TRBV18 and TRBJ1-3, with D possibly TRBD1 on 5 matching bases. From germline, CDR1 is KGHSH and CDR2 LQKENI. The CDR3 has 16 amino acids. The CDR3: CASSPFDSSSGNTIYF. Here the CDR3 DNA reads TGTGCCAGCTCACCCTTCGACAGCAGCTCTGGAAACACTATATATTTT.

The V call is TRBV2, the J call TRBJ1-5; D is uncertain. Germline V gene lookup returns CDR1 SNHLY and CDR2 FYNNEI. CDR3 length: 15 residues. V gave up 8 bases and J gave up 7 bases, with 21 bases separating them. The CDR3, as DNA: TGTGCCAGCCGCCGAGAGATAACAGATTTACAGCCCCAGCATTTT. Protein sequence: CASRREITDLQPQHF.

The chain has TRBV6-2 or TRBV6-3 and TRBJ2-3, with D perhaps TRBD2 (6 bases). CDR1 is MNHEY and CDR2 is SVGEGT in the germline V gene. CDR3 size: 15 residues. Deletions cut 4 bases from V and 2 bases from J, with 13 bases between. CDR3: CASSWGLMSTDTQYF. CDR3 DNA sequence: TGTGCCAGCAGTTGGGGACTTATGTCCACAGATACGCAGTATTTT.

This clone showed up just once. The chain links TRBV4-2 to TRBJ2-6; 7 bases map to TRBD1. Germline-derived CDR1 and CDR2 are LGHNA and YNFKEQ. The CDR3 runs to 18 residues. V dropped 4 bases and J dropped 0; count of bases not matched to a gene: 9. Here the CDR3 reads CASSPKTGPSSGANVLTF. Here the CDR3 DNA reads TGTGCCAGCAGCCCAAAGACAGGGCCCAGCTCTGGGGCCAACGTCCTGACTTTC.

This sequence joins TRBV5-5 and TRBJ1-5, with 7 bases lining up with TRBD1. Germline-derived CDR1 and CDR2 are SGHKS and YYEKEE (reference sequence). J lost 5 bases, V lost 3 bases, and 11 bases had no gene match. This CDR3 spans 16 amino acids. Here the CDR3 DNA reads TGTGCCAGCAGCTCGGTGTATCTGGACAGGTATCAGCCCCAGCATTTT. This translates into CASSSVYLDRYQPQHF.

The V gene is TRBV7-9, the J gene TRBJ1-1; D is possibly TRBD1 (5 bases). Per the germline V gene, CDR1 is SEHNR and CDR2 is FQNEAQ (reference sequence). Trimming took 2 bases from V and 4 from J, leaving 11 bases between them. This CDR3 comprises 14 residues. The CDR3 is CASSLTQGGTEAFF. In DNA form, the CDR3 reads TGTGCCAGCAGCTTAACGCAGGGTGGCACTGAAGCTTTCTTT.

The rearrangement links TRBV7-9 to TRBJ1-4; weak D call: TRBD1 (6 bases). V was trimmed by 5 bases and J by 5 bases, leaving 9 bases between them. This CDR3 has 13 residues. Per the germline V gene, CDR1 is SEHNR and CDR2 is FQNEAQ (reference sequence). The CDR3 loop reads CASSPQGNEKLFF. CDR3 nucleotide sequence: TGTGCCAGCAGCCCACAGGGAAATGAAAAACTGTTTTTT.

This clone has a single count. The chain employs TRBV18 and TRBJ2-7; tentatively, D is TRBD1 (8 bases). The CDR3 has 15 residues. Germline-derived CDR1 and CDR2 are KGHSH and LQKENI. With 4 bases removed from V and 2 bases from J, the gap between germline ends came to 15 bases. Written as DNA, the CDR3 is TGTGCCAGCTCACGGATACAGGGGGGGCCCTACGAGCAGTACTTC. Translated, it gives CASSRIQGGPYEQYF.

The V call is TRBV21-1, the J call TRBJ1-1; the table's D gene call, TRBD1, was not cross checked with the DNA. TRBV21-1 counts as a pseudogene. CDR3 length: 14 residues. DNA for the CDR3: TGTGCCAGCAGCGCAGACAGGGAGAACACTGAAGCTTTCTTT. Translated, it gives CASSADRENTEAFF.

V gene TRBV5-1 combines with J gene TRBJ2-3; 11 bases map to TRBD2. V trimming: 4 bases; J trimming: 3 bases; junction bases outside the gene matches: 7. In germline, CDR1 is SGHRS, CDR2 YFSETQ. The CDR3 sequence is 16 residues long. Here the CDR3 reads CASSRLTSGNTDTQYF. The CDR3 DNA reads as TGCGCCAGCAGCCGATTGACTAGCGGGAATACAGATACGCAGTATTTT.

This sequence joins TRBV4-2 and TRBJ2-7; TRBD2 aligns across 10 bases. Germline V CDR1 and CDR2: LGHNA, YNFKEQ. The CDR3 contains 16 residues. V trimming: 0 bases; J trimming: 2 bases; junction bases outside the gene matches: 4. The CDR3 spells CASSQDSLAGAYEQYF. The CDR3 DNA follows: TGTGCCAGCAGCCAAGATAGCCTAGCGGGAGCCTACGAGCAGTACTTC.

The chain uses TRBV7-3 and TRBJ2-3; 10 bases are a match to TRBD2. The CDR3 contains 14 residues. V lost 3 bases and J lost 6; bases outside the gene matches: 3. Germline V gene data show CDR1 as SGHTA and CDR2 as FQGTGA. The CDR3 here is CASSLGLATDTQYF. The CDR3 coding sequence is TGTGCCAGCAGCTTGGGACTAGCGACCGATACGCAGTATTTT.

This chain's CDR3 is CASTPGFNEQFF. The CDR3 region has the DNA TGTGCCAGCACCCCAGGGTTCAATGAGCAGTTCTTC. The chain carries TRBV12-3 or TRBV12-4 and TRBJ2-1; maybe TRBD1 (5 bases). Deletions cut 7 bases from V and 6 bases from J, with 10 bases between. The CDR3 runs to 12 residues.